A selection of T cell receptor beta chains follows, all from one sample in a study of CD8 T cells in ankylosing spondylitis. TCRdb fed the 5' RACE reads into MiXCR, producing one record per CDR3 protein. The table shows roughly 670,000 distinct CDR3 sequences, with 19% occurring only once. Sequencing was performed on blood, either unsorted or a sorted T cell fraction (not recorded which). These receptors were collected from a male donor with ankylosing spondylitis. CDR3s include the opening cysteine and the closing phenylalanine or tryptophan. D genes are given only for firm matches. Clone size appears in some rows only: once, few, many, or a class for an expanded clone.

d_call	v_call	j_call	clone_size	cdr3_aa	cdr3_nt
TRBD1	TRBV6-1	TRBJ1-6	many	CASSELLTIPGRRTGALHF	TGTGCCAGCAGTGAACTTCTAACAATTCCGGGACGGAGAACAGGGGCCCTCCACTTT
TRBD1	TRBV5-1	TRBJ1-1	few	CASSRDRGSWAFF	TGCGCCAGCAGCCGGGACAGGGGATCGTGGGCTTTCTTT
-	TRBV7-8	TRBJ2-5	few	CASSSSVNRAVQETQYF	TGTGCCAGCAGCTCGAGCGTTAACAGGGCGGTCCAAGAGACCCAGTACTTC
-	TRBV28	TRBJ1-6	few	CASSFGEGLNSPLHF	TGTGCCAGCAGTTTTGGTGAAGGACTTAATTCACCCCTCCACTTT
TRBD2	TRBV6-2/TRBV6-3	TRBJ2-1	few	CASSSQGTSGRIGEQFF	TGTGCCAGCAGCTCACAAGGGACTAGCGGGAGAATAGGGGAGCAGTTCTTC
-	TRBV3-1	TRBJ1-5	few	CASSQGAPGRNQPQHF	TGTGCCAGCAGCCAAGGGGCTCCGGGGAGGAATCAGCCCCAGCATTTT
TRBD1	TRBV27	TRBJ1-1	-	CASSPGTGAGDTEAFF	TGTGCCAGCAGTCCCGGGACAGGGGCTGGGGACACTGAAGCTTTCTTT
-	TRBV12-3/TRBV12-4	TRBJ2-7	few	CASSPPSSESSYEQYF	TGTGCCAGCAGTCCCCCATCTAGCGAGAGCTCCTACGAGCAGTACTTC
-	TRBV29-1	TRBJ2-3	few	CSVETPTSTDTQYF	TGCAGCGTTGAAACGCCGACTAGCACAGATACGCAGTATTTT
TRBD1	TRBV12-3/TRBV12-4	TRBJ2-3	few	CASSRQGATTTDTQYF	TGTGCCAGCAGCCGACAGGGGGCCACCACCACAGATACGCAGTATTTT
TRBD1	TRBV6-1	TRBJ1-5	few	CASSEEGGVQPQHF	TGTGCCAGCAGTGAAGAAGGGGGCGTTCAGCCCCAGCATTTT
-	TRBV12-3/TRBV12-4	TRBJ1-5	-	CASSFSGDTYSNQPQHF	TGTGCCAGCAGTTTTAGCGGGGACACCTATAGCAATCAGCCCCAGCATTTT
TRBD2	TRBV9	TRBJ2-5	-	CASSVAASGGLQETQYF	TGTGCCAGCAGCGTAGCGGCTAGCGGGGGGCTACAAGAGACCCAGTACTTC
TRBD1	TRBV20-1	TRBJ1-5	few	CSARDLRDSYSNQPQHF	TGCAGTGCTAGAGATCTGAGGGACAGTTATAGCAATCAGCCCCAGCATTTT
-	TRBV5-1	TRBJ2-7	few	CASSLGTGSAYEQYF	TGCGCCAGCAGCTTGGGTACAGGGTCTGCCTACGAGCAGTACTTC
TRBD1	TRBV7-6	TRBJ1-5	-	CASSSGTGTSNQPQHF	TGTGCCAGCAGCTCCGGGACAGGGACTAGCAATCAGCCCCAGCATTTT
-	TRBV5-1	TRBJ1-5	-	CASSLGPTGNQPQHF	TGCGCCAGCAGCTTGGGTCCAACGGGCAATCAGCCCCAGCATTTT
-	TRBV7-9	TRBJ1-1	few	CASSSPYGGMNTEAFF	TGTGCCAGCAGCTCTCCCTATGGGGGCATGAACACTGAAGCTTTCTTT
-	TRBV7-9	TRBJ2-7	-	CASSRRDNSYEQYF	TGTGCCAGCAGCCGCAGGGACAACTCCTACGAGCAGTACTTC
-	TRBV5-1	TRBJ1-1	few	CASSLEGHQVSDTEAFF	TGCGCCAGCAGCTTGGAGGGCCACCAAGTTAGCGACACTGAAGCTTTCTTT
TRBD2	TRBV15	TRBJ2-1	many	CATSRVSGGDYNEQFF	TGTGCCACCAGCAGAGTAAGCGGGGGAGACTACAATGAGCAGTTCTTC